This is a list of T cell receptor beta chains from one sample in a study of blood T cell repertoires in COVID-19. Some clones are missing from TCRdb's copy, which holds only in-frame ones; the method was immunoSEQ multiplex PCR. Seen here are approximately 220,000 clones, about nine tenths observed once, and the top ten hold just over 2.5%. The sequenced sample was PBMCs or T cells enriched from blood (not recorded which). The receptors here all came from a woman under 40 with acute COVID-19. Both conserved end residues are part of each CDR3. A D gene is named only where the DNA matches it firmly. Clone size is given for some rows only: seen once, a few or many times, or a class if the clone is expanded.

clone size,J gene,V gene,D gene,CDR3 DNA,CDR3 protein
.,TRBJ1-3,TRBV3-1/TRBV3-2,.,TGTGCCAGCTACTACGGAAACACCATATATTTT,CASYYGNTIYF
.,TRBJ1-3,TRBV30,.,TGTGCCTGGGGCGACAGGTCTAAATCTGGAAACACCATATATTTT,CAWGDRSKSGNTIYF
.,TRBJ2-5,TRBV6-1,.,TGTGCCAGCAGTGAAGGAGTCGGGGAGACCCAGTACTTC,CASSEGVGETQYF
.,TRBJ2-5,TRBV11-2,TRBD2,TGTGCCAGCAGCTTTCTTCTTCGACTAGCGGGGGTTCAAGAGACCCAGTACTTC,CASSFLLRLAGVQETQYF
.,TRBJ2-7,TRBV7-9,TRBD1,TGTGCCAGCAGCGGGGCCACAGGGGTGGCCTACGAGCAGTACTTC,CASSGATGVAYEQYF
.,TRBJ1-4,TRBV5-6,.,TGTGCCAGCAGCTTGGGGCAGGGGAGTAATGAAAAACTGTTTTTT,CASSLGQGSNEKLFF
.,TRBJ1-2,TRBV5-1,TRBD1,TGCGCCAGCAGCTTGGGGAGGGACAGAATAAACTATGGCTACACCTTC,CASSLGRDRINYGYTF
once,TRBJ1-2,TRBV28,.,TGTGCCAGCAGTCCGTTCAGGGTGTTGGGCTACACCTTC,CASSPFRVLGYTF
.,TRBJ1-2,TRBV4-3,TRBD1,TGCGCCAGCAGCCAGCTACTGAGGGGACAGGCTATTCCCTATGGCTACACCTTC,CASSQLLRGQAIPYGYTF
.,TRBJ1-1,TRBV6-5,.,TGTGCCAGCAGTTACTCGATACAGGGTTGGACTGAAGCTTTCTTT,CASSYSIQGWTEAFF
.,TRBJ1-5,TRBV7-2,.,TGTGCCAGCAGCAATAAGGCTAGAGGTGGAGGCAGCAATCAGCCCCAGCATTTT,CASSNKARGGGSNQPQHF
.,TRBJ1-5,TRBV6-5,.,TGTGCCAGCAGCGCGGGGGAAAGCGGTCAGCCCCAGCATTTT,CASSAGESGQPQHF
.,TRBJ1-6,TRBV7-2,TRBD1,TGTGCCAGCAGCCCGTGGGACAGTAGAAATTCACCCCTCCACTTT,CASSPWDSRNSPLHF
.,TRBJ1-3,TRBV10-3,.,TGTGCCATCACCCGGGACTCGCTGACGGACACCATATATTTT,CAITRDSLTDTIYF
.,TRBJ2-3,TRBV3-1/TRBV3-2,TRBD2,TGTGCCAGCAGCCAAGCCGTAGCGGGGCGGGCGGATACGCAGTATTTT,CASSQAVAGRADTQYF
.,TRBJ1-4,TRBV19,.,TGTGCCAGTAGTGCGAGGGACATCGGGGAAAAACTGTTTTTT,CASSARDIGEKLFF
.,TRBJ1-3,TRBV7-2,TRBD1,TGTGCCAGCAGCTTGAACTACAGGGGAACTGGAAACACCATATATTTT,CASSLNYRGTGNTIYF
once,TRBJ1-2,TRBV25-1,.,TGTGCCAGCAGTGTGGACAGCCTCAACTATGGCTACACCTTC,CASSVDSLNYGYTF
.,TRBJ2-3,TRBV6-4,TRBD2,TGTGCCAGCAGTGACTCTCCTGGAGCGGGGTCGCAGTATTTT,CASSDSPGAGSQYF
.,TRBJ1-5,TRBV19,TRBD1,TGTGCCAGTACCCTGGGGACAGGAGATCAGCCCCAGCATTTT,CASTLGTGDQPQHF
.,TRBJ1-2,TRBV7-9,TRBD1,TGTGCCAGCAGCTTAGTTACGGGGACTGCGGACAGGGACTATGGCTACACCTTC,CASSLVTGTADRDYGYTF
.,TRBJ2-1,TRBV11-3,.,TGTGCCAGCAGCTTAGCGGGTAATGAGCAGTTCTTC,CASSLAGNEQFF
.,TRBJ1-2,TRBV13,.,TGTGCCAGCAGCCTCGGGCATTTCGATATTCCCAAGGAGGGCTATGGCTACACCTTC,CASSLGHFDIPKEGYGYTF
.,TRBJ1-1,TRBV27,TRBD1,TGTGCCAGCAGTTTCGGGACAGGGGGCACTGAAGCTTTCTTT,CASSFGTGGTEAFF
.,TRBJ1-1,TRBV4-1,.,TGCGCCAGCAGCCAAGGGGCGGGGACTGAAGCTTTCTTT,CASSQGAGTEAFF
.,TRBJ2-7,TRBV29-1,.,TGCAGCGCCCTTGGGCAGATCTACGAGCAGTACTTC,CSALGQIYEQYF
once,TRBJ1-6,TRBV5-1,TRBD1,TGCGCCAGCAGCTTGGGCGGGCAGGGGGATTCACCCCTCCACTTT,CASSLGGQGDSPLHF
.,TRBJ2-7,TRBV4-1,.,TGCGCCAGCAGCCACTCAGGGGAGCCGGGGTCCTACGAGCAGTACTTC,CASSHSGEPGSYEQYF
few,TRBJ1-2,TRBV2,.,TGTGCCAGCAGTGCCTCAGGGGAACCCCCCTATGGCTACACCTTC,CASSASGEPPYGYTF
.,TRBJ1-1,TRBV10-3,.,TGTGCCATCGGGCTGGGGCTAAAGGGAGCTTTCTTT,CAIGLGLKGAFF
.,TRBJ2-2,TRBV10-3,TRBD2,TGTGCCATCAGTGAAAGGCTAGCGGGGGGACTGAACACCGGGGAGCTGTTTTTT,CAISERLAGGLNTGELFF
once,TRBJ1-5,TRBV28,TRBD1,TGTGCCAGCAGCCCGGGACAGCCGAATCAGCCCCAGCATTTT,CASSPGQPNQPQHF
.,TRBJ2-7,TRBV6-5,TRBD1,TGTGCCAGCAGTTACTCGATGGACAGGGAGTGGTACGAGCAGTACTTC,CASSYSMDREWYEQYF
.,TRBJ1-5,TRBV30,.,TGTGCCTGGAGTGGGGGAGGGGGAAATCAGCCCCAGCATTTT,CAWSGGGGNQPQHF
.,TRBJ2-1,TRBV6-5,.,TGTGCCAGCAGTTACTCCAGCTACAATGAGCAGTTCTTC,CASSYSSYNEQFF
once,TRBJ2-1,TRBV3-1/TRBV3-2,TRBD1,TGTGCCAGCAGCCTCCGGACAGGGGGACACAGGCAGTTCTTC,CASSLRTGGHRQFF
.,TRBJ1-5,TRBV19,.,TGTGCCAGTACAGGCTGGAACAATCAGCCCCAGCATTTT,CASTGWNNQPQHF
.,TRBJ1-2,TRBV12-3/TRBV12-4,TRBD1,TGTGCCAGCAGTCGGACAGGGGCAGGGGGCTACACCTTC,CASSRTGAGGYTF
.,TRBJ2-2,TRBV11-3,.,TGTGCCAGCAGCCTCACCGGGACAAGGGCGTCCGGGGAGCTGTTTTTT,CASSLTGTRASGELFF
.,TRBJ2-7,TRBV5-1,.,TGCGCCAGCAGCTTGGGCAGGGGAATCACCTACGAGCAGTACTTC,CASSLGRGITYEQYF
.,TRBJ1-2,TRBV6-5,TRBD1,TGTGCCAGCAGTAATGCCGGGACAGGCCTCTATGGCTACACCTTC,CASSNAGTGLYGYTF
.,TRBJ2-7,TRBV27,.,TGTGCCAGCAGCACAGGGTACTACGAGCAGTACTTC,CASSTGYYEQYF
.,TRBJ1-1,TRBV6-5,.,TGTGCCACCTATTTACTCGGGGAGAGCACTGAAGCTTTCTTT,CATYLLGESTEAFF
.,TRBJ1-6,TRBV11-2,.,TGTGCCAGCAGCTTAGTCCAGGGCCCCTATAATTCACCCCTCCACTTT,CASSLVQGPYNSPLHF
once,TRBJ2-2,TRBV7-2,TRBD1,TGTGCCAGCAGCCAGGACAGGGCAACCAACACCGGGGAGCTGTTTTTT,CASSQDRATNTGELFF
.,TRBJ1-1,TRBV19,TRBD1,TGTGCCAGTAGTCCCCGGGACAGGGGGAATACTGAAGCTTTCTTT,CASSPRDRGNTEAFF
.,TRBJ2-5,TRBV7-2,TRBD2,TGTGCCAGCAGCCTAGCGGGGGGTTTACAAGAGACCCAGTACTTC,CASSLAGGLQETQYF
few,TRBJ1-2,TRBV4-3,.,TGCGCCAGCAGCCAAGGGACTGGTGGCTACACCTTC,CASSQGTGGYTF
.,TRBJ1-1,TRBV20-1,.,TGCAGTGCTCCAAGACACGCTGAAGCTTTCTTT,CSAPRHAEAFF
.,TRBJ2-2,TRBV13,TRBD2,TGTGCCAGCAGCCCACGGGGAACTAGCGGGGCCGGGGAGCTGTTTTTT,CASSPRGTSGAGELFF
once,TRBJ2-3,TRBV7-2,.,TGTGCCAGCAGTCTCTCCCAGGCCTTAAGCACAGATACGCAGTATTTT,CASSLSQALSTDTQYF
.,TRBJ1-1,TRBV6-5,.,TGTGCCAGCAGTTACTCGGGAGGTACTGAAGCTTTCTTT,CASSYSGGTEAFF
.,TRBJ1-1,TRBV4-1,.,TGCGCCAGCAGCCTAACTAGGACGGGGAGGGAAGCTTTCTTT,CASSLTRTGREAFF